A selection of T cell receptor beta chains follows, all from one sample in a study of cytomegalovirus exposure and HLA in healthy donors. Method: immunoSEQ multiplex PCR; TCRdb's copy keeps in-frame clones and lacks some. This sample has 200,000 to 300,000 clones, with just under 85% found just once. Input material: PBMCs. These receptors all stem from a woman between 35 and 50 years old in good health and CMV-seropositive. The CDR3 runs from the conserved cysteine through the conserved F or W. D genes are given only for firm matches. Clone size is not always given. Where it is, it says once, few, many or a class for expanded clones.

J: TRBJ2-3; size: .; D: .; V: TRBV21-1; DNA: TGTGCCAGCAGCAAAGCCGGGGGAGATACGCAGTATTTT; CDR3: CASSKAGGDTQYF
J: TRBJ2-3; size: .; D: .; V: TRBV18; DNA: TGTGCCAGCTCACCCCTCTTGAGCACAGATACGCAGTATTTT; CDR3: CASSPLLSTDTQYF
J: TRBJ2-1; size: .; D: TRBD2; V: TRBV7-6; DNA: TGTGCCAGCAGCTTACCCGGGACTAGCGGGAGTCCTAGTGACAATGAGCAGTTCTTC; CDR3: CASSLPGTSGSPSDNEQFF
J: TRBJ2-3; size: .; D: .; V: TRBV7-2; DNA: TGTGCCAGCAGCTTAGGCCAAGCGGTCAGCACAGATACGCAGTATTTT; CDR3: CASSLGQAVSTDTQYF
J: TRBJ2-1; size: .; D: .; V: TRBV7-2; DNA: TGTGCCAGCAGCTTAGTTAATACTTACAATGAGCAGTTCTTC; CDR3: CASSLVNTYNEQFF
J: TRBJ1-3; size: .; D: TRBD1; V: TRBV19; DNA: TGTGCCAGCTCCGCCCTACAGGGGAGCTCTGGAAACACCATATATTTT; CDR3: CASSALQGSSGNTIYF
J: TRBJ2-2; size: .; D: .; V: TRBV9; DNA: TGTGCCAGCAGCGTAGCGGCGAACACCGGGGAGCTGTTTTTT; CDR3: CASSVAANTGELFF
J: TRBJ1-2; size: .; D: .; V: TRBV19; DNA: TGTGCCAGTAGAACGTACGGGGATGGCTACACCTTC; CDR3: CASRTYGDGYTF
J: TRBJ2-4; size: .; D: TRBD1; V: TRBV19; DNA: TGTGCCAGTAGTATAGAGACCGGGACAGAGAGTCTAGCCAAAAACATTCAGTACTTC; CDR3: CASSIETGTESLAKNIQYF
J: TRBJ2-1; size: .; D: .; V: TRBV5-1; DNA: TGCGCCAGCAGCTTGGTCCCCATCAATGAGCAGTTCTTC; CDR3: CASSLVPINEQFF
J: TRBJ1-5; size: .; D: TRBD1; V: TRBV5-6; DNA: TGTGCCAGCAGCACCAGACAGGGGGCTTATCAGCCCCAGCATTTT; CDR3: CASSTRQGAYQPQHF
J: TRBJ2-3; size: .; D: TRBD1; V: TRBV7-9; DNA: TGTTCCAGCAGCTACGACAGGGGACACACAGATACGCAGTATTTT; CDR3: CSSSYDRGHTDTQYF
J: TRBJ1-1; size: .; D: .; V: TRBV19; DNA: TGTGCCAGTAGTATAGACGTGACAGGATGGAGGACTGAAGCTTTCTTT; CDR3: CASSIDVTGWRTEAFF
J: TRBJ2-1; size: .; D: TRBD2; V: TRBV5-1; DNA: TGCGCCAGCAGCTTGGTCGGGAGCGGGAGGGCCTCCTACAATGAGCAGTTCTTC; CDR3: CASSLVGSGRASYNEQFF
J: TRBJ1-1; size: .; D: TRBD1; V: TRBV7-9; DNA: TGTGCCAGCAGCTTGGGACAGGGGGGGCACACTGAAGCTTTCTTT; CDR3: CASSLGQGGHTEAFF
J: TRBJ2-7; size: .; D: TRBD1; V: TRBV18; DNA: TGTGCCAGCTCACCACAGACAGGGACATCCCACGAGCAGTACTTC; CDR3: CASSPQTGTSHEQYF
J: TRBJ2-5; size: .; D: TRBD2; V: TRBV7-3; DNA: TGTGCCAGCAGCTTATTAGCCGGGACTAGCGAGGAGACCCAGTACTTC; CDR3: CASSLLAGTSEETQYF
J: TRBJ2-7; size: .; D: TRBD1; V: TRBV11-1; DNA: TGTGCCAGCAGCGTAGGACAGGGGAACTTCTACGAGCAGTACTTC; CDR3: CASSVGQGNFYEQYF
J: TRBJ1-6; size: .; D: .; V: TRBV7-6; DNA: TGTGCCAGCAGCCCGTCGGTGCAGGGCTTCTTTTCACCCCTCCACTTT; CDR3: CASSPSVQGFFSPLHF
J: TRBJ1-5; size: .; D: .; V: TRBV6-4; DNA: TGTGCCAGCCCCGTGGGGAGAAATCAGCCCCAGCATTTT; CDR3: CASPVGRNQPQHF
J: TRBJ2-2; size: .; D: TRBD2; V: TRBV19; DNA: TGTGCCAGTAGTATACCAAGCGGGAGGGTAACCGGGGAGCTGTTTTTT; CDR3: CASSIPSGRVTGELFF
J: TRBJ2-5; size: .; D: .; V: TRBV2; DNA: TGTGCCAGCAGTGAGAGTAGCGGCCAAGAGACCCAGTACTTC; CDR3: CASSESSGQETQYF
J: TRBJ2-7; size: .; D: .; V: TRBV28; DNA: TGTGCCAGCAGTTGGAGGGTGGGAAGCTCCTACGAGCAGTACTTC; CDR3: CASSWRVGSSYEQYF
J: TRBJ1-1; size: .; D: .; V: TRBV7-8; DNA: TGTGCCAGCAGCTCGTGGGGGGGCGACACTGAAGCTTTCTTT; CDR3: CASSSWGGDTEAFF
J: TRBJ2-2; size: once; D: .; V: TRBV30; DNA: TGTGCCTGGAGTGCAGGGAAGAACACCGGGGAGCTGTTTTTT; CDR3: CAWSAGKNTGELFF
J: TRBJ2-7; size: .; D: TRBD2; V: TRBV10-3; DNA: TGTGCCATCAGTGAGTCCGGGGGGTCCTACGAGCAGTACTTC; CDR3: CAISESGGSYEQYF
J: TRBJ2-7; size: .; D: .; V: TRBV5-4; DNA: TGTGCCAGCAGGCGGGACCTACCTTACGTCGAGCAGTACTTC; CDR3: CASRRDLPYVEQYF
J: TRBJ2-2; size: .; D: TRBD2; V: TRBV7-9; DNA: TGTGCCAGCAGCCCTCCGGGACTAGCGGGATCTGGGGAGCTGTTTTTT; CDR3: CASSPPGLAGSGELFF
J: TRBJ1-4; size: .; D: .; V: TRBV6-1; DNA: TGTGCCAGCAACTTCCAGGGCGCTAATGAAAAACTGTTTTTT; CDR3: CASNFQGANEKLFF
J: TRBJ1-5; size: .; D: TRBD1; V: TRBV27; DNA: TGTGCCAGCAGTTCAATCCTTGACAGGGCAGGGAATCAGCCCCAGCATTTT; CDR3: CASSSILDRAGNQPQHF
J: TRBJ1-2; size: .; D: .; V: TRBV9; DNA: TGTGCCAGCAGCGTAGGAGGGGGTGGTGGCTACACCTTC; CDR3: CASSVGGGGGYTF
J: TRBJ1-2; size: .; D: .; V: TRBV14; DNA: TGTGCCAGCAGCCTTAGGGGTGGCCAAAACATTGCCTACGGCTACACCTTC; CDR3: CASSLRGGQNIAYGYTF
J: TRBJ1-2; size: .; D: .; V: TRBV6-5; DNA: TGTGCCAGCCAAGAAGGGGCTATCGGGAACTATGGCTACACCTTC; CDR3: CASQEGAIGNYGYTF
J: TRBJ1-1; size: .; D: .; V: TRBV7-8; DNA: TGTGCCAGCAGCTTAGTGGTGGGCGGCTCGGGGGCTTTCTTT; CDR3: CASSLVVGGSGAFF
J: TRBJ2-6; size: .; D: .; V: TRBV5-1; DNA: TGCGCCAGCAGCTTGATCGGTCTTGCGGGCTCTGGGGCCAACGTCCTGACTTTC; CDR3: CASSLIGLAGSGANVLTF
J: TRBJ2-1; size: .; D: TRBD2; V: TRBV7-9; DNA: TGTGCCAGCAGACCCTTAGCGGGAGAGGGTGGTGAGCAGTTCTTC; CDR3: CASRPLAGEGGEQFF
J: TRBJ2-2; size: .; D: .; V: TRBV9; DNA: TGTGCCAGCAGCCCGGGATCTCCGAACACCGGGGAGCTGTTTTTT; CDR3: CASSPGSPNTGELFF
J: TRBJ2-5; size: .; D: TRBD2; V: TRBV6-6; DNA: TGTGCCAGCAGTTACACGACTAGCGGGAGCGAGACCCAGTACTTC; CDR3: CASSYTTSGSETQYF
J: TRBJ2-2; size: .; D: .; V: TRBV13; DNA: TGTGCCAGCAGCTTAAGGCAGGGAATGGAGACCGGGGAGCTGTTTTTT; CDR3: CASSLRQGMETGELFF
J: TRBJ1-1; size: once; D: TRBD1; V: TRBV9; DNA: TGTGCCAGCAGCGTAGAGGGACAGGGGGAACCTGAAGCTTTCTTT; CDR3: CASSVEGQGEPEAFF
J: TRBJ2-7; size: .; D: TRBD2; V: TRBV4-3; DNA: TGCGCCAGCAGCCAAGTAGCGGGACGGTACGAGCAGTACTTC; CDR3: CASSQVAGRYEQYF
J: TRBJ1-3; size: .; D: .; V: TRBV7-8; DNA: TGTGCCAGCAGCTTATTGGGCAGCAGCTCTGGAAACACCATATATTTT; CDR3: CASSLLGSSSGNTIYF
J: TRBJ2-7; size: few; D: .; V: TRBV28; DNA: TGTGCCAGCAGTTTGCCAGGTCTGGACGAGCAGTACTTC; CDR3: CASSLPGLDEQYF